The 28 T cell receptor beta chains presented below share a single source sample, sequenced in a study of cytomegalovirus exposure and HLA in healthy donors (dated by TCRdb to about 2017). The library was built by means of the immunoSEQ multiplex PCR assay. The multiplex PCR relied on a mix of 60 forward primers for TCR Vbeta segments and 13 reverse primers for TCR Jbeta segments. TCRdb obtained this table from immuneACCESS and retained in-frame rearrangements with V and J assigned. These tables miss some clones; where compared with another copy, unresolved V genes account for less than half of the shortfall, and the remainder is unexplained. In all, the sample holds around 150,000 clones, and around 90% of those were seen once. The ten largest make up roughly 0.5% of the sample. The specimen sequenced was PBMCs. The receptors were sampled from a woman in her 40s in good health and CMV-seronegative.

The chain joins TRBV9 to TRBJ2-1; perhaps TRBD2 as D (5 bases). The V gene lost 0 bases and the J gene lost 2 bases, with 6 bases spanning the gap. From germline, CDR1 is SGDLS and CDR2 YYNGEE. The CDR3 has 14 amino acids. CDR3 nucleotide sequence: TGTGCCAGCAGCGTAGGGGGAGCCTACAATGAGCAGTTCTTC. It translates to CASSVGGAYNEQFF.

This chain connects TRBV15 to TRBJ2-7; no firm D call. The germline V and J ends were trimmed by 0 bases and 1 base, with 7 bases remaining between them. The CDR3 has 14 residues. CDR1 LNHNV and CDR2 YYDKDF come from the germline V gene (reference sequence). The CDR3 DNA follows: TGTGCCACCAGCAGAGATTTCCAGTCCTACGAGCAGTACTTC. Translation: CATSRDFQSYEQYF.

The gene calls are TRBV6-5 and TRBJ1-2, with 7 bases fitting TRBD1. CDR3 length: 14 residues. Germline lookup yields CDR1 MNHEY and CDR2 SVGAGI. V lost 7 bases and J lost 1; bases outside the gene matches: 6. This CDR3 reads CASKDREDNYGYTF. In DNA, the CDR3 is TGTGCCAGCAAAGACAGGGAGGATAACTATGGCTACACCTTC.

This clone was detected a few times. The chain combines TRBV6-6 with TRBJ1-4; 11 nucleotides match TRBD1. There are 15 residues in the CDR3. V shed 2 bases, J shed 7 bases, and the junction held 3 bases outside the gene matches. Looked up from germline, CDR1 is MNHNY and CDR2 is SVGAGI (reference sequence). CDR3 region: CASSYGTGGSEKLFF. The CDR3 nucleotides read TGTGCCAGCAGTTACGGGACAGGGGGGAGTGAAAAACTGTTTTTT.

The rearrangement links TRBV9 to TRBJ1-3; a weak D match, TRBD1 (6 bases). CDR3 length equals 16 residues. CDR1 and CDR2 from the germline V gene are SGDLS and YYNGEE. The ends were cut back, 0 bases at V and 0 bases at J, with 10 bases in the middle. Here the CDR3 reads CASSVGQGFSGNTIYF. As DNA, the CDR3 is TGTGCCAGCAGCGTAGGCCAGGGGTTCTCTGGAAACACCATATATTTT.

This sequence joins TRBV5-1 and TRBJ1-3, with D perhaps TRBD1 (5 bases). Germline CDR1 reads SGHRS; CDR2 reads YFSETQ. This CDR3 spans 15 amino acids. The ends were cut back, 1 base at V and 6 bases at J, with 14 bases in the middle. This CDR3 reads CASSLRRGGKNTIYF. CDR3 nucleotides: TGCGCCAGCAGCTTGCGGAGGGGCGGTAAAAACACCATATATTTT.

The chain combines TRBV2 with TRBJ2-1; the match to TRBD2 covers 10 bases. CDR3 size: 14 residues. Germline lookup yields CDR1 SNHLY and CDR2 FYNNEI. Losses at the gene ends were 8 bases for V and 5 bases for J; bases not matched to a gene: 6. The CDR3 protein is CASCVLAGDNEQFF. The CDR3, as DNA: TGTGCCAGCTGTGTCCTAGCGGGAGACAATGAGCAGTTCTTC.

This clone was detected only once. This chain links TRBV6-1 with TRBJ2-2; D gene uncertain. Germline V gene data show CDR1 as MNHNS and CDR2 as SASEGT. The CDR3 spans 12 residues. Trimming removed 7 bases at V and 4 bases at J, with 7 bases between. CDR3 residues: CASIEVTGELFF. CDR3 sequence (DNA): TGTGCCAGCATAGAGGTCACCGGGGAGCTGTTTTTT.

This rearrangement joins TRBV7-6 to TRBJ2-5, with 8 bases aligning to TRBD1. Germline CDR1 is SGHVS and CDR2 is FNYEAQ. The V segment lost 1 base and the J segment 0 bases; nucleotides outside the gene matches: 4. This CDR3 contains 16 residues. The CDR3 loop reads CASSLGQGRYQETQYF. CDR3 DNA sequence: TGTGCCAGCAGCTTAGGACAGGGGAGGTACCAAGAGACCCAGTACTTC. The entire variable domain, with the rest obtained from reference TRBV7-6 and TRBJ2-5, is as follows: GAGVSQSPRYKVTKRGQDVALRCDPISGHVSLYWYRQALGQGPEFLTYFNYEAQQDKSGLPNDRFSAERPEGSISTLTIQRTEQRDSAMYRCASSLGQGRYQETQYFGPGTRLLVL.

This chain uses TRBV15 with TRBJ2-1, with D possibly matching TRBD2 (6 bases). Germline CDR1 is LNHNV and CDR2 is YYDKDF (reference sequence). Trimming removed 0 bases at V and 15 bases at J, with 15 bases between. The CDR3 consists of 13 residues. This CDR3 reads CATSRDRESGRFF. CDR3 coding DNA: TGTGCCACCAGCAGAGATCGGGAGAGCGGCCGGTTCTTC.

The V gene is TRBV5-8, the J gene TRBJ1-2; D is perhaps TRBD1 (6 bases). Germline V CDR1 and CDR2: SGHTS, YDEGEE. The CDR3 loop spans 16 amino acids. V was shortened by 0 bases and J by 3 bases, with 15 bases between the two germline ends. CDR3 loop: CASSLDPTGPYYGYTF. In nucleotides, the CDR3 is TGTGCCAGCAGCTTGGACCCCACAGGGCCCTACTATGGCTACACCTTC.

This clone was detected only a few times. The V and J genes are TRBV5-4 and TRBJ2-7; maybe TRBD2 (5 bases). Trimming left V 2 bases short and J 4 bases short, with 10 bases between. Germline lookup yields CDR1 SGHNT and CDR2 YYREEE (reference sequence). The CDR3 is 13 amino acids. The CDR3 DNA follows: TGTGCCAGCAGCTTTGGGGAGCAATACGAGCAGTACTTC. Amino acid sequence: CASSFGEQYEQYF.

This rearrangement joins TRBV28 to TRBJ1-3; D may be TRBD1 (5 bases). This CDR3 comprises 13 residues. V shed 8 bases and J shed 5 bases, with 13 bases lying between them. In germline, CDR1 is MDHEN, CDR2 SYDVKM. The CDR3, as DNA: TGTGCCAGCGTACAGGCAGCCAGAAACACCATATATTTT. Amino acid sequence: CASVQAARNTIYF.

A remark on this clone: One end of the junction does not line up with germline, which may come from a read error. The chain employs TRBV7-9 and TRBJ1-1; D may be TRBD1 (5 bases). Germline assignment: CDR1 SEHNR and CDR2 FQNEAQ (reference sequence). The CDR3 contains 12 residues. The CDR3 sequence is CSSSTTTVEAFF. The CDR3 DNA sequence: TGTTCCAGCAGCACCACGACAGTTGAAGCTTTCTTT.

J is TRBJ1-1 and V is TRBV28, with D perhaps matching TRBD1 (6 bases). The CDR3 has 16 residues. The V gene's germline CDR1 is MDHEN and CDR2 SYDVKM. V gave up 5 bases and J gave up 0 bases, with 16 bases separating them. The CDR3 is CASSPPGVPLNTEAFF. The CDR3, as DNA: TGTGCCAGCAGTCCCCCAGGGGTTCCCCTGAACACTGAAGCTTTCTTT.

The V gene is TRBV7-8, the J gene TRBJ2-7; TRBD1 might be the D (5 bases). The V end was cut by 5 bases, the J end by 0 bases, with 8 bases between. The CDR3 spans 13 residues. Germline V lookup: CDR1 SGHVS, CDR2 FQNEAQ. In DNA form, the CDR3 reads TGTGCCAGCAGCGCACAGGTCTCCTACGAGCAGTACTTC. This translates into CASSAQVSYEQYF.

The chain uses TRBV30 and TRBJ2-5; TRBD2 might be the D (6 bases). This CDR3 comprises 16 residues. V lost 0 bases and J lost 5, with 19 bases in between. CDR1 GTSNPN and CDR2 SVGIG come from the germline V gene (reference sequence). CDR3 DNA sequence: TGTGCCTGGAGTGTAGGTTCAGGAGGGCAAGTTGAGACCCAGTACTTC. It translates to CAWSVGSGGQVETQYF.

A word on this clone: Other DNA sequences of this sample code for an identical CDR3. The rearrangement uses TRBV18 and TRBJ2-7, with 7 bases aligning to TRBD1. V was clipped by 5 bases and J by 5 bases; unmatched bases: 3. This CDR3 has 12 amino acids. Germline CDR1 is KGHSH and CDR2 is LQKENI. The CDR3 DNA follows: TGTGCCAGCTCATTCACAGGGGACGAGCAGTACTTC. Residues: CASSFTGDEQYF. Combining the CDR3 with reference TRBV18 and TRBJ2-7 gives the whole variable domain NAGVMQNPRHLVRRRGQEARLRCSPMKGHSHVYWYRQLPEEGLKFMVYLQKENIIDESGMPKERFSAEFPKEGPSILRIQQVVRGDSAAYFCASSFTGDEQYFGPGTRLTVT.

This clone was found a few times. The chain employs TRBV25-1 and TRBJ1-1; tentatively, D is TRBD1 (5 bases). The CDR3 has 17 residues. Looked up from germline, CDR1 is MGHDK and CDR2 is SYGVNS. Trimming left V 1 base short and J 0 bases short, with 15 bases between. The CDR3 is CASSEFGRGGMNTEAFF. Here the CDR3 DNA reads TGTGCCAGCAGTGAATTTGGGAGGGGCGGAATGAACACTGAAGCTTTCTTT.

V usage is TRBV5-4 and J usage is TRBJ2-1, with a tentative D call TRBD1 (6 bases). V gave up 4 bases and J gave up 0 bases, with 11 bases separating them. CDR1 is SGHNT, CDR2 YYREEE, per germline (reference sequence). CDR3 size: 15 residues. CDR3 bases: TGTGCCAGCAGCGGGGGACAAAGCTCCTACAATGAGCAGTTCTTC. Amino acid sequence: CASSGGQSSYNEQFF.

CDR3: CSAQAAGNQPQHF. The DNA of the CDR3 is TGCAGCGCCCAAGCGGCGGGAAATCAGCCCCAGCATTTT. The rearrangement links TRBV29-1 to TRBJ1-5; D gene unclear. The germline gives CDR1 SQVTM, CDR2 ANQGSEA. V gave up 7 bases and J gave up 4 bases, with 14 bases separating them. This CDR3 has 13 amino acids.

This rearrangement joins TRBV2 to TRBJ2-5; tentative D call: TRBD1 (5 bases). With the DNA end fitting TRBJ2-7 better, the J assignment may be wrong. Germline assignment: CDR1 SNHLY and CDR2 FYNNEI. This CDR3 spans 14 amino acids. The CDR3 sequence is CASSRGGATYEQYF. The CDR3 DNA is TGTGCCAGCAGTCGCGGTGGGGCCACCTACGAGCAGTACTTC.

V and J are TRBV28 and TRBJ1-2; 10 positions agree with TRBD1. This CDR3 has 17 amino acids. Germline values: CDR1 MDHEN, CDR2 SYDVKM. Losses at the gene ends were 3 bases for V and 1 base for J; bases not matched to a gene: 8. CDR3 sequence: CASSFSGTGVLNYGYTF. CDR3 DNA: TGTGCCAGCAGTTTCTCCGGGACAGGGGTTCTTAACTATGGCTACACCTTC.

CDR3 amino acids: CASRGWTGGNEQYF. CDR3 sequence (DNA): TGTGCCAGCAGGGGTTGGACAGGGGGCAACGAGCAGTACTTC. The chain employs TRBV11-2 and TRBJ2-7, with 11 positions matching TRBD1. The germline gives CDR1 SGHAT, CDR2 FQNNGV. CDR3 size: 14 residues. V was clipped by 6 bases and J by 5 bases; unmatched bases: 6.

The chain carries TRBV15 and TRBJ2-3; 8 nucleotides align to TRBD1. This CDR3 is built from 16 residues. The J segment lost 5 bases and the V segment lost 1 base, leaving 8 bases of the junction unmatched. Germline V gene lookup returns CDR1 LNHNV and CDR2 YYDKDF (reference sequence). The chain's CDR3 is CATSRVQGALGDTQYF. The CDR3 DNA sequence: TGTGCCACCAGCAGAGTGCAGGGGGCTCTCGGAGATACGCAGTATTTT.

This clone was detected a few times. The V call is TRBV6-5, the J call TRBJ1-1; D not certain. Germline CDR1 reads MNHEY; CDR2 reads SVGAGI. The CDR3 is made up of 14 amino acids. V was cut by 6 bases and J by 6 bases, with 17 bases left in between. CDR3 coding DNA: TGTGCCAGCAGCCTGTCCTCGGGAAGTGCTGAAGCTTTCTTT. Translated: CASSLSSGSAEAFF.

CDR3 DNA: TGTGCCAGCAGCTTAGTGGGGGCGGCGGAGAGAAACACCGGGGAGCTGTTTTTT. Protein product: CASSLVGAAERNTGELFF. This sequence joins TRBV7-9 and TRBJ2-2; a weak D match, TRBD1 (6 bases). Trimming shortened V by 1 base and J by 2 bases, and 17 bases separated the two germline ends. The germline CDR1 and CDR2 sequences are SEHNR and FQNEAQ (reference sequence). The CDR3 length is 18 residues.

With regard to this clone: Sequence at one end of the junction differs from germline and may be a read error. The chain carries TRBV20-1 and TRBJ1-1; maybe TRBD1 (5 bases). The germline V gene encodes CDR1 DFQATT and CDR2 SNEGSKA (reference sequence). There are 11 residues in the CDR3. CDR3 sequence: CSARAGGYAFF. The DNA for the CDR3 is TGCAGCGCTAGGGCGGGGGGTTATGCTTTCTTT.